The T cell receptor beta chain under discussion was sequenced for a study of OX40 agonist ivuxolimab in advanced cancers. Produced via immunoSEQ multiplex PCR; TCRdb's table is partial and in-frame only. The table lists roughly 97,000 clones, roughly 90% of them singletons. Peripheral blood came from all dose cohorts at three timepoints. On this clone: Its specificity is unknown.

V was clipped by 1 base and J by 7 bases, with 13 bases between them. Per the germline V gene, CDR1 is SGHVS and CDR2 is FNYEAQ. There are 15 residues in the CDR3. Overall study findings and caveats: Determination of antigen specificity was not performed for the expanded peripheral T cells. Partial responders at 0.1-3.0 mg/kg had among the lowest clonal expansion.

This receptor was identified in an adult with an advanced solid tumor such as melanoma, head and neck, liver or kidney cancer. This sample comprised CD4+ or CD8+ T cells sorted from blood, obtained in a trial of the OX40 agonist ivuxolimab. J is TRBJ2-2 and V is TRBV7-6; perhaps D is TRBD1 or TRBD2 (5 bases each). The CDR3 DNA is TGTGCCAGCAGCTTAGAGGGGTTTGCGGGCGGGGAGCTGTTTTTT. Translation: CASSLEGFAGGELFF.